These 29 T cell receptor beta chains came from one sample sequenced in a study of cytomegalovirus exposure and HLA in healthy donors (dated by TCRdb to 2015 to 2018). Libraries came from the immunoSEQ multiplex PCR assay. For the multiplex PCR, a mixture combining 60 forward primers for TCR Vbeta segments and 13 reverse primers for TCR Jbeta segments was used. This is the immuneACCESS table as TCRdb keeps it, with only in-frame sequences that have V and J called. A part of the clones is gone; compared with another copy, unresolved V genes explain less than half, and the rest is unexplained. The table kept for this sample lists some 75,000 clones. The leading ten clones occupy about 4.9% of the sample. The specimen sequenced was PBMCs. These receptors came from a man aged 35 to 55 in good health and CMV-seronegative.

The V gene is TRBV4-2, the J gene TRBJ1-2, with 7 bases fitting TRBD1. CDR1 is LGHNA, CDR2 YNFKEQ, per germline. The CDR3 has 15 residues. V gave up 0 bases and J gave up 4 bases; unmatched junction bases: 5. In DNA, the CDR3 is TGTGCCAGCAGCCAAGATTTTAACAGGGGCTATGGCTACACCTTC. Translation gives CASSQDFNRGYGYTF.

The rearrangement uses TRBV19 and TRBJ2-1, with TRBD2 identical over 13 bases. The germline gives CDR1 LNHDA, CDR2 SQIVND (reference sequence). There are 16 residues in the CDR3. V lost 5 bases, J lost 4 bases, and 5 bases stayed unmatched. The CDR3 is CASSFLTSGGYNEQFF. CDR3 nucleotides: TGTGCCAGTAGTTTCCTGACTAGCGGGGGGTACAATGAGCAGTTCTTC.

CDR3 DNA: TGTGCCTGCCCGCGGGAGGTTGGGGCCAACGTCCTGACTTTC. Its protein is CACPREVGANVLTF. The chain carries TRBV30 and TRBJ2-6, with TRBD2 matching over 8 bases. CDR3 length equals 14 residues. CDR1 and CDR2 from the germline V gene are GTSNPN and SVGIG (reference sequence). The J segment lost 3 bases and the V segment lost 6 bases, leaving 4 bases of the junction unmatched.

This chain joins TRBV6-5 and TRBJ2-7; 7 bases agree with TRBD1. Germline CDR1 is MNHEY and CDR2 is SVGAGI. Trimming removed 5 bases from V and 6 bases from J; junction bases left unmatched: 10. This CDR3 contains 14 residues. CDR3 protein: CASSRIQGRIEQYF. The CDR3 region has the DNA TGTGCCAGCAGTCGCATACAGGGGCGAATCGAGCAGTACTTC.

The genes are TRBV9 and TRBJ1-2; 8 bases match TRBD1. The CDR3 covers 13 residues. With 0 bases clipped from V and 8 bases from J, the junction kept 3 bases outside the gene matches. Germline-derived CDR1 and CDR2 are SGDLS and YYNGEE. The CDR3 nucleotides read TGTGCCAGCAGCGTAGAACAGGGGGACGGCTACACCTTC. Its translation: CASSVEQGDGYTF.

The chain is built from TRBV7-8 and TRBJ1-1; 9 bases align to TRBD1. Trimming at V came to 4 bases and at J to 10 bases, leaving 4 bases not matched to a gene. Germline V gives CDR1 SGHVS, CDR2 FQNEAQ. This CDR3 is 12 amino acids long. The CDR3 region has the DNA TGTGCCAGCAGCTGGGACAGGGCGGGAGCTTTCTTT. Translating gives CASSWDRAGAFF.

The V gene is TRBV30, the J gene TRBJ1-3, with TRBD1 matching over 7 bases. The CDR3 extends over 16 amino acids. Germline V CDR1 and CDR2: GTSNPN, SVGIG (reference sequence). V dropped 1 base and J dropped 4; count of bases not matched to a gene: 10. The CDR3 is CAWSGTGPGVGNTIYF. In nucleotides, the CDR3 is TGTGCCTGGAGTGGGACAGGACCGGGCGTCGGAAACACCATATATTTT.

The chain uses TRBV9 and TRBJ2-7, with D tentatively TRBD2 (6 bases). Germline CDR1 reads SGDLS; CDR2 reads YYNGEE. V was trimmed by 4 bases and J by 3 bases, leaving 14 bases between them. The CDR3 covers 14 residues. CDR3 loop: CASSPSRRGYEQYF. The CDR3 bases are TGTGCCAGCAGCCCCTCTCGGAGGGGCTACGAGCAGTACTTC.

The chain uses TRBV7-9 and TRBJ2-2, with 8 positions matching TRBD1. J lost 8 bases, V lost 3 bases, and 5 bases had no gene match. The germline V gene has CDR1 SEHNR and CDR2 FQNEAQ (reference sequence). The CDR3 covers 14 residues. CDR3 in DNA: TGTGCCAGCAGCTTTCTCAGGGGGCTTGGGGAGCTGTTTTTT. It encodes CASSFLRGLGELFF.

The CDR3 reads CACTTGYNQPQHF. The CDR3 DNA is TGTGCCTGCACGACAGGTTACAATCAGCCCCAGCATTTT. V usage is TRBV30 and J usage is TRBJ1-5, with D tentatively TRBD1 (6 bases). V was pared by 6 bases and J by 3 bases, with 12 bases between. This CDR3 contains 13 residues. CDR1 and CDR2 from the germline V gene are GTSNPN and SVGIG (reference sequence).

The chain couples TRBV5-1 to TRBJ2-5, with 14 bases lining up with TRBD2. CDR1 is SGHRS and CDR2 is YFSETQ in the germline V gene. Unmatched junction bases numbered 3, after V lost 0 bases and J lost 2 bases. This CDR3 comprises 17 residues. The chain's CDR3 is CASSLGLAGGGQETQYF. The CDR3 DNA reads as TGCGCCAGCAGCTTGGGACTAGCGGGGGGGGGACAAGAGACCCAGTACTTC.

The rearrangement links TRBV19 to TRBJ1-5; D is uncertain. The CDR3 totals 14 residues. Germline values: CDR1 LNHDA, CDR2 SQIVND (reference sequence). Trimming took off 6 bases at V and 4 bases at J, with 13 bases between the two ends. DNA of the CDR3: TGTGCCAGTAGCCAATCATACAGTAATCAGCCCCAGCATTTT. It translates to CASSQSYSNQPQHF.

The CDR3 region has the DNA TGTGCCAGCAGCCCTCCTGGGAGGGGGACCCTCGAGCAGTACTTC. It is translated as CASSPPGRGTLEQYF. This chain connects TRBV7-2 to TRBJ2-7; the D gene is possibly TRBD2 (7 bases). The CDR3 contains 15 residues. The germline V and J ends were trimmed by 5 bases and 6 bases, with 20 bases remaining between them. Germline V gives CDR1 SGHTA, CDR2 FQGNSA.

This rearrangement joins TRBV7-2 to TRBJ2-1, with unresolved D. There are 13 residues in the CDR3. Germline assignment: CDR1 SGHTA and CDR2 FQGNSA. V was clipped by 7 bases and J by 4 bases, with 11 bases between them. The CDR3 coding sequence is TGTGCCAGCACCCCTCAGGTATACAATGAGCAGTTCTTC. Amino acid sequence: CASTPQVYNEQFF.

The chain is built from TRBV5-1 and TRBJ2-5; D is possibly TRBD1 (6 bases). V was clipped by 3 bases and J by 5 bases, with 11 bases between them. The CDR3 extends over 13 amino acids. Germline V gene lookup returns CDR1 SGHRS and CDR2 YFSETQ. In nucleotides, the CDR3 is TGCGCCAGCAGCTACAGGGTGTGGGAGACCCAGTACTTC. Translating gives CASSYRVWETQYF.

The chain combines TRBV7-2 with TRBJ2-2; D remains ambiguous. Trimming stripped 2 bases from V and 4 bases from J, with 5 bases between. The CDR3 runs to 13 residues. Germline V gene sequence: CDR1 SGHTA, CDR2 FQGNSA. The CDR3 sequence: CASSLQFTGELFF. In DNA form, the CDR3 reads TGTGCCAGCAGCTTACAGTTCACCGGGGAGCTGTTTTTT.

The CDR3 here is CASSSLMGYTF. In DNA, the CDR3 is TGTGCCAGCAGCTCTCTTATGGGCTACACCTTC. The chain combines TRBV5-6 with TRBJ1-2; D uncertain. The CDR3 sequence is 11 residues long. Trimming cost V 3 bases and J 8 bases, with 8 bases left between them. CDR1 is SGHDT, CDR2 YYEEEE, per germline.

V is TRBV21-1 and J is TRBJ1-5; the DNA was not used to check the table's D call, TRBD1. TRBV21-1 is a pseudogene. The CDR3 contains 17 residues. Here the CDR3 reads CASSKGSNRDHNQPQHF. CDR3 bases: TGTGCCAGCAGCAAAGGGTCCAACAGGGACCACAATCAGCCCCAGCATTTT.

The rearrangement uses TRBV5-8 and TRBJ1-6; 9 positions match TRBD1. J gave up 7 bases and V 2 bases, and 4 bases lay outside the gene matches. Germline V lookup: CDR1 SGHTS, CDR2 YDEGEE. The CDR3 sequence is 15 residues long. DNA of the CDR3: TGTGCCAGCAGCTTCGATGGGACAGGGAATTCACCCCTCCACTTT. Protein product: CASSFDGTGNSPLHF.

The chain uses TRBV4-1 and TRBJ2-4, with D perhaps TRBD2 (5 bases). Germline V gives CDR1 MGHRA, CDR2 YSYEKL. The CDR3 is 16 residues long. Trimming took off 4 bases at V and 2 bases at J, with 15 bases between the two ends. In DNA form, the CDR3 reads TGCGCCAGCAGCCCCGAAGTGAGCGGATCCAAAAACATTCAGTACTTC. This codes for CASSPEVSGSKNIQYF.

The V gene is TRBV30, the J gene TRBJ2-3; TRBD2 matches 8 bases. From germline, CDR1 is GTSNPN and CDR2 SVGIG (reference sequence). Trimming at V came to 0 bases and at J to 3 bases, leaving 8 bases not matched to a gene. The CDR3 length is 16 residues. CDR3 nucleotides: TGTGCCTGGAGTGTAATTAGGAGCGGGGGTACAGATACGCAGTATTTT. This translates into CAWSVIRSGGTDTQYF.

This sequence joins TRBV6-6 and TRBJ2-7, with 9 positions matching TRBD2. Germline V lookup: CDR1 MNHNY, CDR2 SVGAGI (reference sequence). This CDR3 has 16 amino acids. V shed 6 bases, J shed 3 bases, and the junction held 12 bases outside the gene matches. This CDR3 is CASSGTSSPHSYEQYF. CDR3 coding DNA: TGTGCCAGCAGCGGGACTAGCAGCCCACATAGCTACGAGCAGTACTTC.

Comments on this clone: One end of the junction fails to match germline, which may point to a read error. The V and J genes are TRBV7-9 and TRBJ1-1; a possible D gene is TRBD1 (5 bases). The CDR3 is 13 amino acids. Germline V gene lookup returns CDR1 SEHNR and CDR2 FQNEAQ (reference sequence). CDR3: CASSLLQDTEAFF. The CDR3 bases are TGTGCCAGCAGCTTATTACAGGACACAGAAGCTTTCTTT.

CDR3 protein: CASSLVGVGDEQYF. The CDR3 DNA reads TGCGCCAGCAGCTTGGTAGGGGTCGGCGACGAGCAGTACTTC. The chain has TRBV5-1 and TRBJ2-7, with D perhaps matching TRBD1 (5 bases). Germline V gives CDR1 SGHRS, CDR2 YFSETQ. This CDR3 contains 14 residues. Trimming left V 0 bases short and J 5 bases short, with 12 bases between.

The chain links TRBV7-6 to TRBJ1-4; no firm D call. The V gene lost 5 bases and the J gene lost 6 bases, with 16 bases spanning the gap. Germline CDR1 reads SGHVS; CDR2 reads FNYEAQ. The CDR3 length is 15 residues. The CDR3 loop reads CASSLGGSTDEKLFF. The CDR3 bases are TGTGCCAGCAGCCTGGGCGGGAGTACCGATGAAAAACTGTTTTTT.

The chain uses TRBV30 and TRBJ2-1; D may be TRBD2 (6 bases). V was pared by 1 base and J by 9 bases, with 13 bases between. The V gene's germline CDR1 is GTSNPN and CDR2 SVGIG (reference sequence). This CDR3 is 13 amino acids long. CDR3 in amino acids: CAWSALREAEQFF. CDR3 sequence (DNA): TGTGCCTGGAGTGCGCTGAGGGAGGCTGAGCAGTTCTTC.

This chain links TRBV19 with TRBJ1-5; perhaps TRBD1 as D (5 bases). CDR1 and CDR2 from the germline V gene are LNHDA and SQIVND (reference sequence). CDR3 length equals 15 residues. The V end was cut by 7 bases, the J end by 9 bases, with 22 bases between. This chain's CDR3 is CASNSPRVRGMPQHF. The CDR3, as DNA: TGTGCCAGTAACTCCCCTCGGGTTCGGGGGATGCCCCAGCATTTT. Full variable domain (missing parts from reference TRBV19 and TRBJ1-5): DGGITQSPKYLFRKEGQNVTLSCEQNLNHDAMYWYRQDPGQGLRLIYYSQIVNDFQKGDIAEGYSVSREKKESFPLTVTSAQKNPTAFYLCASNSPRVRGMPQHFGDGTRLSIL.

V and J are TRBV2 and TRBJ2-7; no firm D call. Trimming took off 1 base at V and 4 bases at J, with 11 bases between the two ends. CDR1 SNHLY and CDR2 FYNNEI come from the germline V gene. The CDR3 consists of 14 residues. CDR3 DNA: TGTGCCAGCAGTGAAGGGCAGGATCCTTACGAGCAGTACTTC. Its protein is CASSEGQDPYEQYF.

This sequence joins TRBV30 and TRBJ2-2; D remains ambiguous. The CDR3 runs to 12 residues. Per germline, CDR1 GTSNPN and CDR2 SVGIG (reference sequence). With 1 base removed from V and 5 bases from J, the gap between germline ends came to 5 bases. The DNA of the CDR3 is TGTGCCTGGAGTGAATCGACCGGGGAGCTGTTTTTT. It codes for CAWSESTGELFF.